One sample yielded the 17 T cell receptor beta chains listed below, sequenced in a study of tumor-infiltrating lymphocytes in primary liver carcinoma. The researchers produced TCR beta cDNA from around 500 ng total RNA with a constant-region primer. TCR beta libraries came from three nested multiplex PCR rounds using slightly modified ARM-PCR. Investigators reported that the first two PCR rounds, at 10 cycles each, used TRBV1-TRBV30 forward primers with a C-beta reverse primer. TCRdb re-derived calls from the multiplex PCR reads in MiXCR, one entry per CDR3 protein. The data show 100,000 to 150,000 distinct CDR3 sequences, roughly three fifths seen once. Co-extraction of RNA and DNA was performed on about 20-32 mg of unsorted bulk tissue. The sequenced material came from liver tumor tissue from sampling region 1. Subset denoted: tumor region T1, superior pole. All receptors come from a woman aged 60-75 years with primary liver carcinoma and hepatitis B virus infection.

This sequence joins TRBV11-2 and TRBJ2-1, with TRBD2 as a possible D gene (5 bases). The CDR3 has 15 amino acids. The germline V gene has CDR1 SGHAT and CDR2 FQNNGV. Trimming stripped 4 bases from V and 7 bases from J, with 17 bases between. The CDR3 loop reads CASSSAGNLGNEQFF. The CDR3, as DNA: TGTGCCAGCAGCTCTGCGGGTAATTTAGGTAATGAGCAGTTCTTC.

A word on this clonotype: At one end the junction does not follow the germline gene, possibly because of a read error. The chain is built from TRBV28 and TRBJ2-2; a possible D gene is TRBD2 (6 bases). The CDR3 spans 15 residues. Germline values: CDR1 MDHEN, CDR2 SYDVKM. The CDR3 DNA reads TGTGCCAGCACCTCGACCGGCCGGAACACCGGGGGGCTGTTTTTT. It is translated as CASTSTGRNTGGLFF.

Note on this clonotype: It is likely a read error, because the conserved phenylalanine at the end of the CDR3 is missing. The V call is TRBV11-3, the J call TRBJ2-1; TRBD2 agrees at 8 bases. The CDR3 runs to 14 residues. The V segment lost 4 bases and the J segment 10 bases; nucleotides outside the gene matches: 9. Germline-derived CDR1 and CDR2 are SGHNT and YENEEA. The chain's CDR3 is CASSSGLAGGEQFL. The CDR3 region has the DNA TGTGCCAGCAGCTCGGGACTCGCGGGAGGAGAGCAGTTCTTA.

This clonotype has a handful of counts. The chain links TRBV30 to TRBJ2-3; 8 nucleotides line up with TRBD2. Germline lookup yields CDR1 GTSNPN and CDR2 SVGIG (reference sequence). The CDR3 has 18 residues. V gave up 0 bases and J gave up 4 bases; unmatched junction bases: 15. CDR3 sequence: CAWSVWVAGSLHSDTQYF. CDR3 in DNA: TGTGCCTGGAGTGTGTGGGTAGCGGGATCGCTTCATTCAGATACGCAGTATTTT. Full variable domain (outside the CDR3, taken from reference TRBV30 and TRBJ2-3): SQTIHQWPATLVQPVGSPLSLECTVEGTSNPNLYWYRQAAGRGLQLLFYSVGIGQISSEVPQNLSASRPQDRQFILSSKKLLLSDSGFYLCAWSVWVAGSLHSDTQYFGPGTRLTVL.

This clonotype came up many times. The chain employs TRBV29-1 and TRBJ2-1; TRBD1 agrees at 7 bases. Germline V CDR1 and CDR2: SQVTM, ANQGSEA. The CDR3 has 16 residues. Trimming cost V 3 bases and J 5 bases; bases outside gene matches: 13. The CDR3 is CSVDSGRTGDNNEQFF. In DNA form, the CDR3 reads TGCAGCGTTGATTCTGGACGAACAGGGGACAACAATGAGCAGTTCTTC.

The V call is TRBV11-2, the J call TRBJ2-1; no clear D. The CDR3 loop spans 17 amino acids. Germline-derived CDR1 and CDR2 are SGHAT and FQNNGV. The CDR3 spells CVSSLTPTTFFNDEQFF. The CDR3 bases are TGTGTGAGCAGCTTAACCCCGACAACGTTCTTCAACGATGAGCAGTTCTTC.

As regards this clonotype: No conserved phenylalanine or tryptophan is present at the end of the CDR3, so a read error is the likely explanation. The chain uses TRBV6-1 and TRBJ2-1; D possibly corresponds to TRBD2 (5 bases). CDR1 MNHNS and CDR2 SASEGT come from the germline V gene. With 10 bases removed from V and 0 bases from J, the gap between germline ends came to 25 bases. The CDR3 has 18 amino acids. CDR3 sequence (DNA): TGTGCCAACATTACGGACGGGGAGATCGGAAGCTCCTACAATGAGCAGTTCCTC. It encodes CANITDGEIGSSYNEQFL.

Of note for this clonotype: A read error may explain this, as a much larger clone is one base away. The V call is TRBV4-1, the J call TRBJ2-3, with D perhaps TRBD1 or TRBD2 (5 bases each). CDR1 and CDR2 from the germline V gene are MGHRA and YSYEKL. The CDR3 totals 15 residues. Trimming pared 2 bases from V and 2 bases from J, leaving 11 bases between. Written as DNA, the CDR3 is TGCGCCAGCAGCCAAACCCTGGGACCCACAGATACGCAGTATTTT. Amino acid sequence: CASSQTLGPTDTQYF.

The chain is built from TRBV20-1 and TRBJ2-7, with D unclear. From germline, CDR1 is DFQATT and CDR2 SNEGSKA (reference sequence). Trimming left V 6 bases short and J 1 base short, with 7 bases between. There are 11 residues in the CDR3. The CDR3 is CSAQRSYEQYF. In DNA, the CDR3 is TGCAGTGCCCAGAGGTCCTACGAGCAGTACTTC.

Note on this clonotype: Germline is not matched at one junction end, which may reflect a read error. The chain is built from TRBV11-1 and TRBJ1-2; no clear D. The CDR3 totals 13 residues. CDR1 is SGHAT, CDR2 FQDESV, per germline (reference sequence). CDR3 loop: CACSPTRGDGYTF. The CDR3 DNA follows: TGTGCCTGCAGCCCAACCCGGGGAGATGGTTACACCTTC.

There are many counts of this clonotype. In DNA form, the CDR3 reads TGTGCCAGCAGCCCGGACAGCTCCTACAATGAGCAGTTCTTC. Its protein is CASSPDSSYNEQFF. This chain uses TRBV5-4 with TRBJ2-1, with a tentative D call TRBD1 (6 bases). The germline V gene encodes CDR1 SGHNT and CDR2 YYREEE (reference sequence). The V gene lost 4 bases and the J gene lost 0 bases, with 8 bases spanning the gap. The CDR3 length is 14 residues.

As for this clonotype: This may be a read error: a much more frequent sequence differs by one nucleotide. The genes are TRBV14 and TRBJ1-1; tentative D call: TRBD1 (5 bases). Germline CDR1 and CDR2: SGHDN and FVKESK. This CDR3 comprises 14 residues. CDR3 nucleotide sequence: TGTGCCAGCAGCCCGGCTGGTGTGGACACTGAAACTTTCTTT. This gives the protein CASSPAGVDTETFF. The entire variable domain, with the rest obtained from reference TRBV14 and TRBJ1-1, is as follows: EAGVTQFPSHSVIEKGQTVTLRCDPISGHDNLYWYRRVMGKEIKFLLHFVKESKQDESGMPNNRFLAERTGGTYSTLKVQPAELEDSGVYFCASSPAGVDTETFFGQGTRLTVV.

On this clonotype itself: The junction does not match germline at one end; this may be a read error. This chain connects TRBV11-2 to TRBJ2-1; maybe TRBD2 (5 bases). Germline V lookup: CDR1 SGHAT, CDR2 FQNNGV. There are 15 residues in the CDR3. The CDR3 coding sequence is TGTGCCAGTAGCTCCACTAGTTGGACCGTCAATGAGCAGTTCTTC. Its translation is CASSSTSWTVNEQFF.

This clonotype was recorded only once. Given the absence of the conserved phenylalanine or tryptophan at the CDR3 end, a read error is likely. V is TRBV10-3 and J is TRBJ1-1; TRBD1 aligns across 7 bases. CDR3 length: 14 residues. J lost 1 base, V lost 6 bases, and 5 bases had no gene match. Per germline, CDR1 ENHRY and CDR2 SYGVKD. The CDR3 DNA reads as TGTGCCATCAGAGGGACAGACTGGAACACTGAAGCTTTCTAT. Translation gives CAIRGTDWNTEAFY.

Turning to this clonotype: This sequence may be a read error, since a much larger clone differs from it by one base. This rearrangement joins TRBV4-1 to TRBJ1-2; D perhaps matches TRBD1 (5 bases). The CDR3 loop spans 14 amino acids. V lost 0 bases and J lost 8, with 13 bases in between. Germline CDR1 MGHRA, CDR2 YSYEKL. Written as DNA, the CDR3 is TGCGCCAGCAGCCAAGAGATAGGGGTCTGGGGCTACACCTTC. It codes for CASSQEIGVWGYTF.

Remarks on this clonotype: With a much larger clone just one base away, this may be a read error. The chain joins TRBV7-8 to TRBJ2-2; 9 bases line up with TRBD1. Germline V gives CDR1 SGHVS, CDR2 FQNEAQ. This CDR3 comprises 16 residues. The CDR3 loop reads CANSSQGASPTGELFF. In nucleotides, the CDR3 is TGTGCCAACAGCTCACAGGGGGCCTCACCTACCGGGGAGCTGTTTTTT.

This clonotype turned up a few times. A read error may account for a junction end that differs from germline. The chain employs TRBV11-2 and TRBJ1-1; 7 nucleotides line up with TRBD1. This CDR3 spans 12 amino acids. Germline-derived CDR1 and CDR2 are SGHAT and FQNNGV. The CDR3 sequence is CTSSLGGAEAFF. CDR3 DNA sequence: TGTACCAGCAGCTTAGGGGGCGCTGAAGCTTTCTTT.